The rows below give T cell receptor beta chains drawn from one sample of a study of T cell repertoires in cytomegalovirus infection. TCRdb itself ran the reads through MiXCR, one entry per CDR3 protein. The profile covers tens of thousands of distinct CDR3 sequences, with around 25% appearing a single time and roughly 50% taken by the ten largest. What these receptors recognize is not known. This specimen was CD8+ T cells from cultured PBMCs, taken from culture after CMV antigen stimulation. The receptor set was obtained from a human donor in good health (CMV status not recorded). Some clones in this sample may be carry-over from other donors' samples. Each CDR3 is given with its conserved first and last residue. The order of the fields is CDR3 length, D gene, clone size, J gene, V gene, CDR3 DNA, CDR3 protein. A D gene is named only where the DNA matches it firmly. Not all rows give a size; the values are once, few, many and, for expanded clones, a class.

len: 17
d_gene: -
abundance: -
j_gene: TRBJ2-6
v_gene: TRBV18
CDR3nt: TGTGCCAGCTCACCGTTACAGGGAGACTCTGGGGCCAACGTCCTGACTTTC
CDR3aa: CASSPLQGDSGANVLTF

len: 12
d_gene: -
abundance: -
j_gene: TRBJ2-5
v_gene: TRBV20-1
CDR3nt: TGCAGTGCTAGGGGCGCGGGGGAGACCCAGTACTTC
CDR3aa: CSARGAGETQYF

len: 14
d_gene: -
abundance: -
j_gene: TRBJ2-3
v_gene: TRBV12-3/TRBV12-4
CDR3nt: TGTGCCAGCAGTTTAGTCCCTTACACAGATACGCAGTGTTTT
CDR3aa: CASSLVPYTDTQCF

len: 14
d_gene: -
abundance: -
j_gene: TRBJ2-7
v_gene: TRBV9
CDR3nt: TGTGCCAGCAGCGTAGGGAGTCAGGTCGAGGAGCAGTACTTC
CDR3aa: CASSVGSQVEEQYF

len: 13
d_gene: -
abundance: few
j_gene: TRBJ1-1
v_gene: TRBV30
CDR3nt: TGTGCCTGGAGTGGGGCAGCTTACACTGAAGCTTTCTTT
CDR3aa: CAWSGAAYTEAFF

len: 12
d_gene: -
abundance: -
j_gene: TRBJ2-7
v_gene: TRBV20-1
CDR3nt: TGCAGTGCTAGGGGAAGCTCCTACGAGCAGTACTTC
CDR3aa: CSARGSSYEQYF

len: 13
d_gene: -
abundance: many
j_gene: TRBJ2-7
v_gene: TRBV7-8
CDR3nt: TGTGCCAGCAGCCTAGACGTAGCCTACGAGCAGTACTTC
CDR3aa: CASSLDVAYEQYF

len: 14
d_gene: -
abundance: -
j_gene: TRBJ1-5
v_gene: TRBV7-6
CDR3nt: TGTGCCAGCAGCCATGAGAGTCCCAATCAGCCCCAGCATTTT
CDR3aa: CASSHESPNQPQHF

len: 14
d_gene: TRBD2
abundance: many
j_gene: TRBJ2-7
v_gene: TRBV7-8
CDR3nt: TGTGCCAGCCGCCTAGCGGCCCAGTCCTACGAGCAGTACTTC
CDR3aa: CASRLAAQSYEQYF

len: 15
d_gene: -
abundance: few
j_gene: TRBJ2-7
v_gene: TRBV9
CDR3nt: TGTGCCAGCAGCTCTTTGGGTGGGGCAGCCTACGAGCAGTACTTC
CDR3aa: CASSSLGGAAYEQYF

len: 13
d_gene: -
abundance: many
j_gene: TRBJ1-1
v_gene: TRBV24-1
CDR3nt: TGTGCCAAGAAACAAGAGATGAACACTGAAGCTTTCTTT
CDR3aa: CAKKQEMNTEAFF

len: 14
d_gene: -
abundance: -
j_gene: TRBJ2-7
v_gene: TRBV4-3
CDR3nt: TGCGCCAGCAGCCCAACTACAGTAAACTACGAGCAGTACTTC
CDR3aa: CASSPTTVNYEQYF

len: 12
d_gene: -
abundance: -
j_gene: TRBJ1-1
v_gene: TRBV12-3/TRBV12-4
CDR3nt: TGTGCCAGCAGTTTGAGGAACACTGAAGCTTTCTTT
CDR3aa: CASSLRNTEAFF

len: 17
d_gene: TRBD1
abundance: medium-sized
j_gene: TRBJ2-7
v_gene: TRBV24-1
CDR3nt: TGTGCCACCAGTGATTTGTCGACAGGGAAGAGCTCCTACGAGCAGTACTTC
CDR3aa: CATSDLSTGKSSYEQYF

len: 14
d_gene: TRBD1
abundance: few
j_gene: TRBJ2-7
v_gene: TRBV6-2/TRBV6-3
CDR3nt: TGTGCCAGCAGTTCCTTGACAGGGCCCTACGAGCAGTACTTC
CDR3aa: CASSSLTGPYEQYF

len: 14
d_gene: -
abundance: many
j_gene: TRBJ2-7
v_gene: TRBV2
CDR3nt: TGTGCCCCGGCGGGCTACGTCGACTCCTACGAGCAGTACTTC
CDR3aa: CAPAGYVDSYEQYF

len: 13
d_gene: -
abundance: many
j_gene: TRBJ2-7
v_gene: TRBV5-8
CDR3nt: TGTGCCAGCAGCTTGGGTCCGACCTACGAGCAGTACTTC
CDR3aa: CASSLGPTYEQYF

len: 13
d_gene: TRBD2
abundance: many
j_gene: TRBJ2-7
v_gene: TRBV6-1
CDR3nt: TGTGCCAGCACCCCCGGGGGGGGCCACGAGCAGTACTTC
CDR3aa: CASTPGGGHEQYF

len: 14
d_gene: -
abundance: few
j_gene: TRBJ2-7
v_gene: TRBV20-1
CDR3nt: TGCAGTGCTAGAGATCACCAGGGTGGGGACGAGCAGTACTTC
CDR3aa: CSARDHQGGDEQYF

len: 16
d_gene: -
abundance: once
j_gene: TRBJ2-3
v_gene: TRBV27
CDR3nt: TGTGCCAGCAGTTTAGAGGGCCCTATGGGTACAGATACGCAGTATTTT
CDR3aa: CASSLEGPMGTDTQYF

len: 15
d_gene: TRBD2
abundance: -
j_gene: TRBJ2-7
v_gene: TRBV4-3
CDR3nt: TGCGCCAGCAGCCCCTTGGCTAGCGGGAGCCACGAGCAGTACTTC
CDR3aa: CASSPLASGSHEQYF

len: 16
d_gene: TRBD2
abundance: few
j_gene: TRBJ2-3
v_gene: TRBV20-1
CDR3nt: TGCAGTGCTAGAGATTGGCTAGCGGGGGGGCCAGATACGCAGTATTTT
CDR3aa: CSARDWLAGGPDTQYF

len: 11
d_gene: -
abundance: few
j_gene: TRBJ2-5
v_gene: TRBV29-1
CDR3nt: TGCAGCGTTGGAAAAAAAGAGACCCAGTACTTC
CDR3aa: CSVGKKETQYF

len: 19
d_gene: TRBD2
abundance: few
j_gene: TRBJ2-2
v_gene: TRBV11-2
CDR3nt: TGTGCCAGCACCACGACTCCGGGGTCTAGCGGGCTTAACACCGGGGAGCTGTTTTTT
CDR3aa: CASTTTPGSSGLNTGELFF

len: 13
d_gene: -
abundance: -
j_gene: TRBJ1-4
v_gene: TRBV19
CDR3nt: TGTGCCAGTAGTCCAACTCTGACGGAAAAACTGTTTTTT
CDR3aa: CASSPTLTEKLFF

len: 15
d_gene: -
abundance: -
j_gene: TRBJ2-7
v_gene: TRBV4-1
CDR3nt: TGCGCCAGCAGCCAAGTGAGGGACGGAGACTACGAGCAGTACTTC
CDR3aa: CASSQVRDGDYEQYF

len: 17
d_gene: -
abundance: -
j_gene: TRBJ1-2
v_gene: TRBV4-1
CDR3nt: TGCGCCAGCAGCCAAGAATGGCTTAGTACAGTACTCTATGGCTACACCTTC
CDR3aa: CASSQEWLSTVLYGYTF

len: 17
d_gene: TRBD1
abundance: many
j_gene: TRBJ1-5
v_gene: TRBV6-2/TRBV6-3
CDR3nt: TGTGCCAGCAGCCGGGACAGCGACGTATATAGCAATCAGCCCCAGCATTTT
CDR3aa: CASSRDSDVYSNQPQHF

len: 11
d_gene: -
abundance: many
j_gene: TRBJ2-7
v_gene: TRBV7-2
CDR3nt: TGTGCCAGCAGCTGGGGGAGGGAGCAGTACTTC
CDR3aa: CASSWGREQYF

len: 15
d_gene: TRBD1
abundance: few
j_gene: TRBJ2-2
v_gene: TRBV6-2/TRBV6-3
CDR3nt: TGTGCCAGCAGTTACCGACAGGGGAAAGGCGGGGAGCTGTTTTTT
CDR3aa: CASSYRQGKGGELFF

len: 18
d_gene: TRBD2
abundance: many
j_gene: TRBJ2-1
v_gene: TRBV12-3/TRBV12-4
CDR3nt: TGTGCCAGCACCTCAGGGCTAGCGGGGGGGATACTATACAATGAGCAGTTCTTC
CDR3aa: CASTSGLAGGILYNEQFF

len: 14
d_gene: TRBD2
abundance: -
j_gene: TRBJ2-1
v_gene: TRBV19
CDR3nt: TGTGCCAGTACCCGATTGATAGCGGGAGAACAACAGTTCTTC
CDR3aa: CASTRLIAGEQQFF

len: 13
d_gene: -
abundance: few
j_gene: TRBJ1-5
v_gene: TRBV28
CDR3nt: TGTGCCAGCAGTTTTACAGGGAACCAGCCCCAGCATTTT
CDR3aa: CASSFTGNQPQHF

len: 17
d_gene: TRBD1
abundance: few
j_gene: TRBJ1-3
v_gene: TRBV12-3/TRBV12-4
CDR3nt: TGTGCCAGCAGTTTCCCCGGGAACAGGGGGCCTGGAAACACCATATATTTT
CDR3aa: CASSFPGNRGPGNTIYF

len: 12
d_gene: -
abundance: few
j_gene: TRBJ1-2
v_gene: TRBV20-1
CDR3nt: TGCAGTGCAGAAGGGTTTAACTATGGCTACACCTTC
CDR3aa: CSAEGFNYGYTF

len: 14
d_gene: TRBD1
abundance: -
j_gene: TRBJ1-5
v_gene: TRBV30
CDR3nt: TGTGCCTGGAGCCGGGACAGGTGGAGGCAGCCCCAGCATTTT
CDR3aa: CAWSRDRWRQPQHF

len: 13
d_gene: -
abundance: many
j_gene: TRBJ1-1
v_gene: TRBV7-8
CDR3nt: TGTGCCAGCACCCTTCTCTTGAACACTGAAGCTTTCTTT
CDR3aa: CASTLLLNTEAFF

len: 16
d_gene: -
abundance: -
j_gene: TRBJ2-1
v_gene: TRBV4-3
CDR3nt: TGCGCCAGCAGCCAAGATGAGGGAGTCGGCAACAATGAGCAGTTCTTC
CDR3aa: CASSQDEGVGNNEQFF

len: 17
d_gene: TRBD2
abundance: -
j_gene: TRBJ2-7
v_gene: TRBV12-3/TRBV12-4
CDR3nt: TGTGCCAGCAGTTTAGTGAGGCTAGCGGCGAGCTCCTACGAGCAGTACTTC
CDR3aa: CASSLVRLAASSYEQYF

len: 17
d_gene: -
abundance: many
j_gene: TRBJ2-4
v_gene: TRBV7-2
CDR3nt: TGTGCCAGCAGCTTAACGAGGGCTGAGGACAGTGAAAACATTCAGTACTTC
CDR3aa: CASSLTRAEDSENIQYF

len: 15
d_gene: -
abundance: few
j_gene: TRBJ1-5
v_gene: TRBV20-1
CDR3nt: TGCAGTGCTAGAGAGAAAGATTATAGCAATCAGCCCCAGCATTTT
CDR3aa: CSAREKDYSNQPQHF

len: 14
d_gene: -
abundance: -
j_gene: TRBJ2-5
v_gene: TRBV19
CDR3nt: TGTGCCAGTAGTATGGAGGGAACTCAAGAGACCCAGTACTTC
CDR3aa: CASSMEGTQETQYF

len: 13
d_gene: -
abundance: once
j_gene: TRBJ1-1
v_gene: TRBV19
CDR3nt: TGTGCCAGTAGTATCTGGGGGGGCTCTGAAGCTTTCTTT
CDR3aa: CASSIWGGSEAFF

len: 13
d_gene: -
abundance: many
j_gene: TRBJ2-1
v_gene: TRBV7-9
CDR3nt: TGTGCCAGCACCGAGGGACGGGACAATGAGCAGTTCTTC
CDR3aa: CASTEGRDNEQFF

len: 15
d_gene: -
abundance: -
j_gene: TRBJ1-5
v_gene: TRBV6-5
CDR3nt: TGTGCCAGCAGTCCGACGGACAGCTCCAATCAGCCCCAGCATTTT
CDR3aa: CASSPTDSSNQPQHF

len: 12
d_gene: -
abundance: -
j_gene: TRBJ2-1
v_gene: TRBV5-6
CDR3nt: TGTGCCAGCAGCTTGAGGTTACGCGAGCAGTTCTTC
CDR3aa: CASSLRLREQFF

len: 18
d_gene: TRBD1
abundance: many
j_gene: TRBJ2-3
v_gene: TRBV11-2
CDR3nt: TGTGCCAGCAGCTCATCCACTCGGACAGGGTTTACCACAGATACGCAGTATTTT
CDR3aa: CASSSSTRTGFTTDTQYF

len: 14
d_gene: -
abundance: many
j_gene: TRBJ2-2
v_gene: TRBV12-3/TRBV12-4
CDR3nt: TGTGCCAGCAGGCCAGGGTCAGGGCCCGGGGAGCTGTTTTTT
CDR3aa: CASRPGSGPGELFF

len: 13
d_gene: -
abundance: -
j_gene: TRBJ2-7
v_gene: TRBV27
CDR3nt: TGTGCCAGCAGTTTATCCCGTCGCTACGAGCAGTACTTC
CDR3aa: CASSLSRRYEQYF

len: 15
d_gene: TRBD2
abundance: few
j_gene: TRBJ2-5
v_gene: TRBV11-2
CDR3nt: TGTGCCAGCAGCGTATCTAGCGGGGGGGGGGAGACCCAGTACTTC
CDR3aa: CASSVSSGGGETQYF

len: 13
d_gene: -
abundance: -
j_gene: TRBJ2-7
v_gene: TRBV5-4
CDR3nt: TGTGCCAGCAGTTGGGCCCCGGCCTACGAGCAGTACTTC
CDR3aa: CASSWAPAYEQYF

len: 15
d_gene: TRBD1
abundance: -
j_gene: TRBJ1-5
v_gene: TRBV18
CDR3nt: TGTGCCAGCTCACACCTGGGACAGGGCCTCCGTCCCCAGCATTTT
CDR3aa: CASSHLGQGLRPQHF